These 3 T cell receptor beta chains came from one sample sequenced in a study of molecular identifiers for immune sequencing clone quantification (dated by TCRdb to about 2018). Libraries were constructed by PCR. The sample was run on an Illumina HiSeq 4000. TCRdb applied fastp at Q25 and MiXCR to the public reads, then kept only in-frame beta chains. Rows with one shared CDR3 protein collapse into an entry with the most common genes and DNA. For this sample the table gives 490,000 or so distinct CDR3 sequences, of which about 21% were detected only once. Approximately 0.84% of the sample lies in the top ten. The sample consisted of naive CD8+ T cells from blood, with Jurkat cell RNA spiked in. Per the publication, the cell subset or site label means: FACS-sorted CD8+CD4-CCR7+CD45RA+ naive T cells. All receptors derive from a human donor in good health. Some libraries in this study had Jurkat cell RNA spiked in.

This clonotype was recorded at least ten times. The CDR3 region is CASKTGRDRGFDTQYF. In DNA, the CDR3 is TGTGCCAGCAAAACAGGCCGGGACAGGGGGTTTGATACGCAGTATTTT. This chain joins TRBV28 and TRBJ2-3, with 11 nucleotides matching TRBD1. Germline CDR1 is MDHEN and CDR2 is SYDVKM. V lost 7 bases to trimming and J lost 6 bases; unmatched junction nucleotides: 12. The CDR3 runs to 16 residues.

About this clonotype: A read error may account for a junction end that differs from germline. The chain has TRBV24-1 and TRBJ2-2; weak D call: TRBD1 (5 bases). Germline V lookup: CDR1 KGHDR, CDR2 SFDVKD. The CDR3 has 16 amino acids. Here the CDR3 reads CATSDPKQGNTRELFF. Written as DNA, the CDR3 is TGTGCCACCAGTGACCCCAAGCAGGGAAACACCCGGGAGCTGTTTTTT.

This clonotype has a count of ten or more. The chain is built from TRBV20-1 and TRBJ2-3, with 7 positions matching TRBD2. The length of the CDR3 is 14 residues. With V trimmed by 2 bases and J by 4 bases, 6 bases remained unmatched. Germline V lookup: CDR1 DFQATT, CDR2 SNEGSKA (reference sequence). The CDR3 bases are TGCAGTGCTAGAAGCGGGGAGAACCCAGATACGCAGTATTTT. Translated, it gives CSARSGENPDTQYF.